The text below deals with one TCR beta chain. Its antigen specificity is not known. Base qualities are not at hand, and no much larger clone is one base apart. The sample contains more than one DNA sequence encoding this CDR3. CD8 naive samples were obtained by positive selection for CCR7 among CD45RO-negative cells, yielding a CD45RA+CCR7+ population from which TemRA cells were excluded. The donors were healthy, HIV-negative adults who had no recently reported acute infections or vaccinations. All donors were Caucasian adults living in Nashville, Tennessee, USA. After blood collection by leukapheresis, PBMCs were isolated using Ficoll-Histopaque density gradient centrifugation and then cryopreserved in the vapor phase of liquid nitrogen. Analytical flow cytometry was used to check the purity and quantity of every magnetically sorted T cell population. Each sorted fraction had its genomic DNA isolated and then quantified by UV absorbance on a Nanodrop 2000c.

From the germline V gene, CDR1 is SQVTM and CDR2 is ANQGSEA. V loses 4 bases at its end and J loses 0 bases; junction bases beyond the gene matches: 3. Including the terminal cysteine and phenylalanine, the CDR3 comprises 13 residues. Just CDR3 DNA is preserved here, 39 bases in frame from base 1. This sample is part of a study of shared clonotypes between healthy human individuals (dated by TCRdb to the early 2020s). Turning to the overall study: The cohort comprised a couple of women and a few men aged 18 to 49 years. Libraries were prepared and TCR repertoires were sequenced by different laboratories using diverse techniques, in order to increase sequencing depth and limit assay-specific biases. Per donor, leukapheresis produced somewhere between about 0.85 and 8.9 billion PBMCs. The study deeply sequenced blood TCR repertoires of 5 or 6 healthy adults to estimate repertoire size and the extent of clonotype sharing between individuals. For each donor, CD4 naive and CD4 memory were each run on three plates, CD8 naive on two plates, and CD8 memory on one plate. Summary of the overall study and its limitations: Pairwise subsampling led to the expectation that sequencing depth would affect the degree of clonotype sharing among donors. The genetic and exposure-history diversity represented was limited by the small number of donors. Estimated clonotype richness was generally larger for naive than for memory subsets. Sharing across a few donors was observed for about 5% of naive CD4, 3% to 4% of naive CD8, about 2.5% of memory CD4, and over 0.3% of memory CD8 clonotypes. Incomplete sequencing was indicated by rarefaction of sorted-subset datasets, despite the large sequencing depth. Sampling was restricted to blood, and TCR repertoires in tissue are likely to differ from TCR repertoires in blood. Clonotypes shared by all four sorted-subset donors showed higher generation probabilities than non-shared clonotypes.

Using the deep immunoSEQ assay, TCR CDR3 regions were amplified from genomic DNA by multiplex PCR. Genomic DNA extracted from each cell subset was distributed evenly over all wells of several immunoSEQ 96-well plates, and each plate served as one replicate. For sorted subsets, approximately 210 ng genomic DNA, equal to about 30,000 T cell genomes, was loaded into each replicate PCR. Purified libraries were quantified with a Qubit 3.0 fluorometer, sized on a Bioanalyzer 2100, and re-quantified with the KAPA Library Quantification kit. Every immunoSEQ 96-well plate was sequenced on a dedicated single-read 150-cycle Illumina NextSeq 550 flow cell. Regarding the original processing steps: Because the immunoSEQ output held only junctional sequences and lacked quality scores, the filtering could not match the filtering applied to full-length reads. To assign V/J genes and CDR3, sequences were annotated using PyIR, a Python wrapper for IgBLAST v1.9, with IMGT germline references. Any read was removed if the V/J assignment was weak (E-value above 1e-6), the CDR3 was missing, or the read contained stop codons, out-of-frame junctions, or ambiguous translated residues. V3J clonotypes were defined as sequences sharing an identical inferred V gene, J gene, and CDR3 amino acid sequence. Percentage overlap between repertoires was calculated by dividing the number of shared unique clonotypes by the size of the smaller repertoire. Three approaches were used to assess repertoire richness: RTK rarefaction, the Chao1 estimator, and Recon v2.1 estimates of unobserved clonotypes. OLGA was used to compute generation probabilities for all TCRbeta clonotypes that the gDNA method yielded from a few donors. TCRdb provides this immuneACCESS table in a form limited to in-frame rearrangements. Some clones are lacking; in checked studies, under half of them reflect an unresolved V gene, and why the rest are absent is not known. The V and J calls and clone size come from that table; D and trimming were worked out from the DNA. The sample table lists more than 2 million clones, 90% to 95% of them with a count of one. The ten largest account for approximately 1.7% of the sample.

This sequence uses TRBV29-1 and TRBJ2-7, with 7 middle bases fitting TRBD2. The receptor comes from a man aged 18-30 years in good health. Some clones in this sample may be carry-over from other donors' samples. The source material was naive CD8+ T cells from PBMCs. The intended sense of this specimen's cell subset or site label: CD45RA+CCR7+. The CDR3: CSVVGGSSYEQYF. The nucleotide sequence reads TGCAGCGTTGTGGGAGGGAGCTCCTACGAGCAGTACTTC.